The present T cell receptor (beta chain) was sequenced within a study of cytomegalovirus exposure and HLA in healthy donors. PCR used 60 Vbeta primers and 13 Jbeta primers. Assay: immunoSEQ multiplex PCR; the TCRdb copy retains only in-frame clones and omits some. The table shows about 120,000 clones, with 75% to 85% occurring only once. Germline V CDR1 and CDR2: LNHDA, SQIVND (reference sequence). This CDR3 has 14 residues. J gave up 1 base and V 5 bases, and 3 bases lay outside the gene matches. Regarding this clone: Its antigen is not identified.

Points from the study as a whole: Analyzed later, association rates of TCRs varied across HLA loci, with DRB1 most and HLA-C fewest.

This chain connects TRBV19 to TRBJ1-1, with TRBD1 matching 8 bases. The source material was PBMCs. The TCR originated in a female donor in good health and CMV-seropositive. The chain's CDR3 is CASSVQGANTEAFF. CDR3 nucleotide sequence: TGTGCCAGTAGTGTTCAGGGGGCGAACACTGAAGCTTTCTTT.